Presented here are 20 T cell receptor beta chains from one specimen sequenced in a study of early stage breast cancer tumors. Generated by immunoSEQ multiplex PCR, the TCRdb table keeps only in-frame clones and is missing some. The sample holds over 20,000 clones, about 67% seen once. Sequences were obtained from breast tumor tissue. Receptor source: a person in their 60s with breast cancer.

The chain carries TRBV5-4 and TRBJ1-2, with D maybe TRBD1 (6 bases). CDR3 length: 15 residues. Looked up from germline, CDR1 is SGHNT and CDR2 is YYREEE (reference sequence). The V end lost 4 bases, the J end lost 3 bases, and 16 bases lay between the germline ends. The CDR3 spells CASSGFTGIDYGYTF. In DNA, the CDR3 is TGTGCCAGCAGCGGTTTTACAGGGATAGACTATGGCTACACCTTC. Together with reference TRBV5-4 and TRBJ1-2, the CDR3 gives the full variable domain: ETGVTQSPTHLIKTRGQQVTLRCSSQSGHNTVSWYQQALGQGPQFIFQYYREEENGRGNFPPRFSGLQFPNYSSELNVNALELDDSALYLCASSGFTGIDYGYTFGSGTRLTVV.

The chain employs TRBV11-3 and TRBJ2-2; no definite D call. Germline loops: CDR1 SGHNT, CDR2 YENEEA. The CDR3 covers 14 residues. The V end lost 5 bases, the J end lost 5 bases, and 12 bases lay between the germline ends. The CDR3, as DNA: TGTGCCAGCAGCGCTCTGGCAGTAACCGGGGAGCTGTTTTTT. Its protein is CASSALAVTGELFF.

This clone appeared once. The chain uses TRBV30 and TRBJ2-7; TRBD1 agrees at 8 bases. The J segment lost 1 base and the V segment lost 2 bases, leaving 4 bases of the junction unmatched. Germline values: CDR1 GTSNPN, CDR2 SVGIG (reference sequence). This CDR3 is 14 amino acids long. The CDR3 DNA is TGTGCCTGGAGTAAGGACAGGGTTTCCTACGAGCAGTACTTC. It encodes CAWSKDRVSYEQYF.

The chain combines TRBV5-1 with TRBJ1-1; 7 bases align to TRBD1. Germline CDR1 SGHRS, CDR2 YFSETQ. V trimming: 1 base; J trimming: 7 bases; junction bases outside the gene matches: 7. The CDR3 runs to 14 residues. The CDR3 loop is CASSLFRGTVEAFF. CDR3 nucleotide sequence: TGCGCCAGCAGCTTGTTTCGGGGGACAGTTGAAGCTTTCTTT. The full variable domain, in which reference TRBV5-1 and TRBJ1-1 provide the parts outside the CDR3, is KAGVTQTPRYLIKTRGQQVTLSCSPISGHRSVSWYQQTPGQGLQFLFEYFSETQRNKGNFPGRFSGRQFSNSRSEMNVSTLELGDSALYLCASSLFRGTVEAFFGQGTRLTVV.

This clone was observed a few times. This chain connects TRBV6-1 to TRBJ1-2; D not resolved. Germline CDR1 is MNHNS and CDR2 is SASEGT. The CDR3 has 13 amino acids. The V gene lost 6 bases and the J gene lost 0 bases, with 8 bases spanning the gap. CDR3 bases: TGTGCCAGCAGCCGGGGAGCTAACTATGGCTACACCTTC. Its protein product is CASSRGANYGYTF.

CDR3 nucleotides: TGTGCCAGCAGCTTCGTGGCCTCTGGGGACAGGCCTACAGATACGCAGTATTTT. This codes for CASSFVASGDRPTDTQYF. The rearrangement links TRBV11-3 to TRBJ2-3, with TRBD1 matching over 8 bases. The CDR3 has 18 amino acids. V lost 3 bases to trimming and J lost 3 bases; unmatched junction nucleotides: 14. The germline V gene has CDR1 SGHNT and CDR2 YENEEA.

The V call is TRBV6-1, the J call TRBJ2-5; the D is unclear. CDR1 is MNHNS and CDR2 is SASEGT in the germline V gene. This CDR3 region has 12 residues. The CDR3 DNA sequence: TGTGGTCAGGCCGACATCCAAGAGACCCAGTACTTC. Translating it yields CGQADIQETQYF.

This CDR3 is CASSLALAGLPNTGELFF. CDR3 in DNA: TGTGCCAGCAGCTTAGCACTAGCGGGACTTCCGAACACCGGGGAGCTGTTTTTT. This sequence joins TRBV7-2 and TRBJ2-2; 10 nucleotides agree with TRBD2. The junction had 4 bases not matched to a gene; V was cut back by 0 bases and J by 0 bases. In germline, CDR1 is SGHTA, CDR2 FQGNSA. This CDR3 contains 18 residues. Looking up the rest from reference TRBV7-2 and TRBJ2-2 gives the full variable domain: GAGVSQSPSNKVTEKGKDVELRCDPISGHTALYWYRQSLGQGLEFLIYFQGNSAPDKSGLPSDRFSAERTGGSVSTLTIQRTQQEDSAVYLCASSLALAGLPNTGELFFGEGSRLTVL.

This clone was counted only a few times. The chain carries TRBV5-6 and TRBJ1-1; 9 positions match TRBD1. CDR3 length equals 12 residues. V lost 2 bases to trimming and J lost 10 bases; unmatched junction nucleotides: 3. The germline V gene has CDR1 SGHDT and CDR2 YYEEEE. This CDR3 reads CASSFYRGLAFF. CDR3 in DNA: TGTGCCAGCAGCTTTTACAGGGGGCTAGCTTTCTTT.

The genes are TRBV6-5 and TRBJ2-7; maybe TRBD2 (6 bases). Germline loops: CDR1 MNHEY, CDR2 SVGAGI. CDR3 size: 15 residues. V was cut by 9 bases and J by 4 bases, with 22 bases left in between. CDR3 protein: CASRDSTRMGYEQYF. The CDR3, as DNA: TGTGCCAGTAGGGACTCCACGAGAATGGGGTACGAGCAGTACTTC.

This chain uses TRBV29-1 with TRBJ2-7, with TRBD2 identical over 10 bases. CDR1 is SQVTM and CDR2 is ANQGSEA in the germline V gene. The CDR3 sequence is 13 residues long. Losses at the gene ends were 4 bases for V and 3 bases for J; bases not matched to a gene: 3. The CDR3 spells CSVAVAGGYEQYF. In DNA, the CDR3 is TGCAGCGTTGCCGTAGCGGGAGGCTACGAGCAGTACTTC.

J is TRBJ1-2 and V is TRBV29-1; tentatively, D is TRBD1 (5 bases). The CDR3 consists of 11 residues. Germline loops: CDR1 SQVTM, CDR2 ANQGSEA. The germline V and J ends were trimmed by 8 bases and 8 bases, with 15 bases remaining between them. The CDR3 is CSIRLGEGYTF. The CDR3 nucleotides are TGCAGCATCCGCCTAGGGGAAGGCTACACCTTC. Looking up the rest from reference TRBV29-1 and TRBJ1-2 gives the full variable domain: SAVISQKPSRDICQRGTSLTIQCQVDSQVTMMFWYRQQPGQSLTLIATANQGSEATYESGFVIDKFPISRPNLTFSTLTVSNMSPEDSSIYLCSIRLGEGYTFGSGTRLTVV.

CDR3 DNA sequence: TGTGCCACAGAGGAGAACAGGGGGCAGGAAAAACTGTTTTTT. This gives the protein CATEENRGQEKLFF. The gene calls are TRBV15 and TRBJ1-4; 9 bases match TRBD1. Looked up from germline, CDR1 is LNHNV and CDR2 is YYDKDF (reference sequence). The CDR3 is made up of 14 amino acids. J gave up 8 bases and V 9 bases, and 10 bases lay outside the gene matches.

This clone was picked up a small number of times. The chain employs TRBV11-3 and TRBJ1-3; no clear D. Germline V gene sequence: CDR1 SGHNT, CDR2 YENEEA. The length of the CDR3 is 14 residues. The V end was cut by 3 bases, the J end by 4 bases, with 10 bases between. CDR3 protein: CASSLGQEGNTIYF. The CDR3 region has the DNA TGTGCCAGCAGCTTGGGTCAGGAAGGAAACACCATATATTTT.

The CDR3 bases are TGTGCCAGCCCCCCCAAGGGAGGTGAGGCAGGAGAGCAGTACTTC. It yields the protein CASPPKGGEAGEQYF. This chain links TRBV28 with TRBJ2-7; tentatively, D is TRBD2 (6 bases). CDR3 length: 15 amino acids. CDR1 is MDHEN, CDR2 SYDVKM, per germline. The V gene lost 8 bases and the J gene lost 7 bases, with 24 bases spanning the gap.

This clone is labeled as medium-sized. The sample contains more than one DNA sequence encoding this CDR3. The V and J genes are TRBV6-5 and TRBJ2-7, with 9 bases lining up with TRBD1. Germline V gives CDR1 MNHEY, CDR2 SVGAGI. The CDR3 sequence is 14 residues long. V was pared by 6 bases and J by 1 base, with 4 bases of the junction left unmatched. CDR3 amino acids: CASRSDRGSYEQYF. CDR3 in DNA: TGTGCCAGCAGATCCGACAGGGGGTCCTACGAGCAGTACTTC.

The rearrangement joins TRBV2 to TRBJ2-5; no clear D. The CDR3 covers 11 residues. Per the germline V gene, CDR1 is SNHLY and CDR2 is FYNNEI. V was pared by 2 bases and J by 5 bases, with 3 bases between. CDR3 bases: TGTGCCAGCAGTGAATCTGAGACCCAGTACTTC. Translating gives CASSESETQYF.

This clone has ten or more counts. The chain recombines TRBV5-4 with TRBJ1-2; D is undetermined. V gave up 0 bases and J gave up 7 bases, with 7 bases separating them. Germline loops: CDR1 SGHNT, CDR2 YYREEE (reference sequence). The CDR3 consists of 12 residues. CDR3 DNA sequence: TGTGCCAGCAGCTTGGCTAGTGGTGGCTACACCTTC. Encoded protein: CASSLASGGYTF.

This chain uses TRBV2 with TRBJ1-1, with a possible D match to TRBD1 (6 bases). Deletions cut 7 bases from V and 4 bases from J, with 22 bases between. Per germline, CDR1 SNHLY and CDR2 FYNNEI. The CDR3 totals 16 residues. DNA for the CDR3: TGTGCCAGCACCTCGAGTCAGGGGTCAGGGTCCACTGAAGCTTTCTTT. Translation: CASTSSQGSGSTEAFF.

In this sample, this clone turned up a few times. The rearrangement joins TRBV6-5 to TRBJ1-1; D is uncertain. The germline V and J ends were trimmed by 5 bases and 6 bases, with 10 bases remaining between them. The CDR3 consists of 12 residues. Per the germline V gene, CDR1 is MNHEY and CDR2 is SVGAGI. The CDR3 region has the DNA TGTGCCAGCAGTCCGACTCAATCTGAAGCTTTCTTT. Translation: CASSPTQSEAFF.